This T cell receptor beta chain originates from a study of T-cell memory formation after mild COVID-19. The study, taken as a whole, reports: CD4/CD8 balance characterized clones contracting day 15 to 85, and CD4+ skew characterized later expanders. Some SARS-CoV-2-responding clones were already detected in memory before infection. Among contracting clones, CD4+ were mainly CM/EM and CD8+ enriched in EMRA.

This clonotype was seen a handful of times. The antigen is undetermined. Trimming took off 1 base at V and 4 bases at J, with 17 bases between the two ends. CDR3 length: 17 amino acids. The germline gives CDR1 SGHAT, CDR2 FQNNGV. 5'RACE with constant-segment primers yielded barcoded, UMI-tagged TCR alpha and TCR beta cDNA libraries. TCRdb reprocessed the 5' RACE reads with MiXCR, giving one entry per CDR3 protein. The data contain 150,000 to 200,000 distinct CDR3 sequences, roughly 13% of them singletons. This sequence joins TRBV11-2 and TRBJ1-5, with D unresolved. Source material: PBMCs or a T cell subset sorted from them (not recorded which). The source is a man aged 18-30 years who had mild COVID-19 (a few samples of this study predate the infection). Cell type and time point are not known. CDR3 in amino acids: CASSLGVDSLGNQPQHF. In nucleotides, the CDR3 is TGTGCCAGCAGCTTAGGAGTCGATTCGTTGGGGAATCAGCCCCAGCATTTT. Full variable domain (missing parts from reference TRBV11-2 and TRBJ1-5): EAGVAQSPRYKIIEKRQSVAFWCNPISGHATLYWYQQILGQGPKLLIQFQNNGVVDDSQLPKDRFSAERLKGVDSTLKIQPAKLEDSAVYLCASSLGVDSLGNQPQHFGDGTRLSIL.